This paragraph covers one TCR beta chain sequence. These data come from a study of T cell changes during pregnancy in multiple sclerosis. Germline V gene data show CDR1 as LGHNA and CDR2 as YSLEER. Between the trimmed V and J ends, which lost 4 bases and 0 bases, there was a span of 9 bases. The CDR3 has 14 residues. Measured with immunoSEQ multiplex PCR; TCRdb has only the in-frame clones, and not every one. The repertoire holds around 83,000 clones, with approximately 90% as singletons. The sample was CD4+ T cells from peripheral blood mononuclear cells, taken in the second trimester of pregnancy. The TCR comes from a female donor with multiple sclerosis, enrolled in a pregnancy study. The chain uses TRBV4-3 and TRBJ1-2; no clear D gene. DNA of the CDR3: TGCGCCAGCAGCCCAGACAACACTAACTATGGCTACACCTTC. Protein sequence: CASSPDNTNYGYTF.